These 21 T cell receptor beta chains were sequenced from one sample in a study of shared clonotypes between healthy human individuals. TCRdb's copy holds only in-frame clones and misses some; the assay was immunoSEQ multiplex PCR. This table holds 1.4 million or so clones, less than 99% found once. The source material was naive CD4+ T cells sorted from blood. Regarding subset: CD45RA+ positively selected. The receptors here all came from a man aged 25-40 years in good health.

The rearrangement joins TRBV7-9 to TRBJ1-4; D ambiguous. Trimming left V 4 bases short and J 4 bases short, with 13 bases between. This CDR3 has 15 residues. Per the germline V gene, CDR1 is SEHNR and CDR2 is FQNEAQ (reference sequence). This CDR3 reads CASSSLHESNEKLFF. DNA for the CDR3: TGTGCCAGCAGCTCACTACATGAGAGTAATGAAAAACTGTTTTTT.

This sequence joins TRBV4-3 and TRBJ2-7; D not certain. The V gene lost 1 base and the J gene lost 1 base, with 14 bases spanning the gap. Germline lookup yields CDR1 LGHNA and CDR2 YSLEER. CDR3 size: 16 residues. This CDR3 reads CASSQGQALRSYEQYF. CDR3 nucleotides: TGCGCCAGCAGCCAAGGGCAGGCATTGAGATCCTACGAGCAGTACTTC.

Regarding this clone: The sample holds other DNA sequences that translate to the same CDR3. The CDR3 DNA reads as TGTGCCAGCTCACCGGGGGCAACTAATGAAAAACTGTTTTTT. It specifies CASSPGATNEKLFF. The chain uses TRBV18 and TRBJ1-4; possible D gene TRBD1, 5 bases. V lost 3 bases and J lost 0, with 5 bases in between. Germline V CDR1 and CDR2: KGHSH, LQKENI. This CDR3 is built from 14 residues. Filled out from reference TRBV18 and TRBJ1-4, the complete variable domain reads NAGVMQNPRHLVRRRGQEARLRCSPMKGHSHVYWYRQLPEEGLKFMVYLQKENIIDESGMPKERFSAEFPKEGPSILRIQQVVRGDSAAYFCASSPGATNEKLFFGSGTQLSVL.

The rearrangement links TRBV2 to TRBJ2-7; the match to TRBD1 covers 9 bases. V shed 7 bases and J 4 bases; nucleotides not matched to a gene: 11. Germline V CDR1 and CDR2: SNHLY, FYNNEI. CDR3 length equals 15 residues. The CDR3 DNA reads as TGTGCCAGCAATCCGCCGGGACAGGGAAGGTACGAGCAGTACTTC. It translates to CASNPPGQGRYEQYF.

The gene calls are TRBV5-1 and TRBJ2-7; 9 bases line up with TRBD2. The CDR3 has 13 residues. CDR1 SGHRS and CDR2 YFSETQ come from the germline V gene. The V gene end was trimmed by 4 bases and the J gene end by 4 bases; junction bases not matched to a gene: 3. The CDR3, as DNA: TGCGCCAGCAGCCAGGGACTAGCTTACGAGCAGTACTTC. It specifies CASSQGLAYEQYF.

The J gene is TRBJ1-2, the V gene TRBV15; no clear D. This CDR3 has 12 amino acids. Trimming removed 0 bases at V and 7 bases at J, with 6 bases between. Per germline, CDR1 LNHNV and CDR2 YYDKDF (reference sequence). CDR3 nucleotides: TGTGCCACCAGCAGAGATCGGAGTGGCTACACCTTC. Protein sequence: CATSRDRSGYTF. Based on the CDR3 plus reference TRBV15 and TRBJ1-2, the full variable domain is DAMVIQNPRYQVTQFGKPVTLSCSQTLNHNVMYWYQQKSSQAPKLLFHYYDKDFNNEADTPDNFQSRRPNTSFCFLDIRSPGLGDTAMYLCATSRDRSGYTFGSGTRLTVV.

The chain recombines TRBV14 with TRBJ2-7; D is undetermined. Trimming shortened V by 4 bases and J by 1 base, and 14 bases separated the two germline ends. The CDR3 is made up of 15 amino acids. CDR1 is SGHDN and CDR2 is FVKESK in the germline V gene. The CDR3 DNA is TGTGCCAGCAGCCCAAACCCAGTGTTGTCCTACGAGCAGTACTTC. It yields the protein CASSPNPVLSYEQYF.

The J gene is TRBJ2-7, the V gene TRBV30; D gene uncertain. Germline CDR1 reads GTSNPN; CDR2 reads SVGIG (reference sequence). This CDR3 is 14 amino acids long. V dropped 5 bases and J dropped 0 bases, with 14 bases sitting between them. The DNA of the CDR3 is TGTGCCTGGTCGCCTAACACGATCTCCTACGAGCAGTACTTC. Translation gives CAWSPNTISYEQYF.

The chain is built from TRBV18 and TRBJ2-1, with D possibly being TRBD1 (9 bases). There are 16 residues in the CDR3. Per the germline V gene, CDR1 is KGHSH and CDR2 is LQKENI. V shed 1 base and J shed 7 bases, with 17 bases lying between them. CDR3 protein: CASSPRVAGTGNEQFF. The CDR3 region has the DNA TGTGCCAGCTCACCACGGGTAGCGGGGACAGGGAATGAGCAGTTCTTC.

This sequence joins TRBV5-4 and TRBJ2-1; TRBD2 matches 7 bases. The CDR3 is 15 amino acids. V gave up 2 bases and J gave up 4 bases; unmatched junction bases: 6. Germline V lookup: CDR1 SGHNT, CDR2 YYREEE (reference sequence). CDR3 bases: TGTGCCAGCAGCTTAAACCCGCGGGAGTACAATGAGCAGTTCTTC. Protein product: CASSLNPREYNEQFF. The entire variable domain, with the rest obtained from reference TRBV5-4 and TRBJ2-1, is as follows: ETGVTQSPTHLIKTRGQQVTLRCSSQSGHNTVSWYQQALGQGPQFIFQYYREEENGRGNFPPRFSGLQFPNYSSELNVNALELDDSALYLCASSLNPREYNEQFFGPGTRLTVL.

The chain employs TRBV18 and TRBJ2-7; TRBD1 matches at 9 bases. The J segment lost 4 bases and the V segment lost 4 bases, leaving 8 bases of the junction unmatched. The CDR3 sequence is 15 residues long. Looked up from germline, CDR1 is KGHSH and CDR2 is LQKENI. This chain's CDR3 is CASSLPGQGMYEQYF. CDR3 bases: TGTGCCAGCTCACTTCCGGGACAGGGCATGTACGAGCAGTACTTC.

The chain is built from TRBV15 and TRBJ2-2, with 9 bases lining up with TRBD1. This CDR3 is built from 15 residues. The ends lost 4 bases at V and 7 bases at J; junction bases unmatched: 7. The V gene's germline CDR1 is LNHNV and CDR2 YYDKDF (reference sequence). The CDR3 reads CATSTGTGYDGELFF. The CDR3 coding sequence is TGTGCCACCAGCACCGGGACAGGGTACGACGGGGAGCTGTTTTTT.

The chain joins TRBV25-1 to TRBJ1-5, with D perhaps matching TRBD1 (5 bases). V lost 1 base and J 4 bases, leaving 11 bases between the germline ends. CDR3 size: 15 residues. CDR1 MGHDK and CDR2 SYGVNS come from the germline V gene. The CDR3 here is CASSESGVGNQPQHF. CDR3 coding DNA: TGTGCCAGCAGTGAATCGGGGGTGGGGAATCAGCCCCAGCATTTT.

This clone was observed a single time. This chain connects TRBV4-3 to TRBJ2-3, with 11 positions matching TRBD2. Germline CDR1 LGHNA, CDR2 YSLEER. The CDR3 is 17 amino acids. V shed 0 bases, J shed 4 bases, and the junction held 6 bases outside the gene matches. DNA for the CDR3: TGCGCCAGCAGCCAAGAAAACTTAGCGGGAGGGGCAGATACGCAGTATTTT. Amino acid sequence: CASSQENLAGGADTQYF.

This chain uses TRBV9 with TRBJ1-3, with no clear D. This CDR3 has 16 amino acids. V was shortened by 0 bases and J by 1 base, with 11 bases between the two germline ends. Germline V lookup: CDR1 SGDLS, CDR2 YYNGEE. The DNA for the CDR3 is TGTGCCAGCAGCGTAGCGACGGCATATTCTGGAAACACCATATATTTT. It translates to CASSVATAYSGNTIYF.

The V gene is TRBV18, the J gene TRBJ2-7, with 7 bases identical to TRBD1. The length of the CDR3 is 13 residues. With V trimmed by 4 bases and J by 3 bases, 3 bases remained unmatched. Germline V gene lookup returns CDR1 KGHSH and CDR2 LQKENI. CDR3 nucleotides: TGTGCCAGCTCACGGGACAGTCTCTACGAGCAGTACTTC. Translation: CASSRDSLYEQYF.

This rearrangement joins TRBV29-1 to TRBJ1-2; D is unclear. The V gene's germline CDR1 is SQVTM and CDR2 ANQGSEA. The CDR3 is 12 amino acids. The V and J ends lost 3 bases and 0 bases respectively, with 5 bases between them. CDR3 region: CSVDIANYGYTF. In nucleotides, the CDR3 is TGCAGCGTTGATATTGCTAACTATGGCTACACCTTC.

The CDR3 loop is CASSDRRGQGRTGELFF. In DNA, the CDR3 is TGTGCCAGCAGTGATAGGAGGGGACAGGGGCGTACCGGGGAGCTGTTTTTT. The gene calls are TRBV6-1 and TRBJ2-2, with 10 bases matching TRBD1. The CDR3 has 17 residues. The J segment lost 5 bases and the V segment lost 3 bases, leaving 9 bases of the junction unmatched. CDR1 is MNHNS and CDR2 is SASEGT in the germline V gene.

The chain links TRBV27 to TRBJ2-1; D might be TRBD2 (7 bases). The CDR3 runs 16 residues. Trimming removed 1 base at V and 5 bases at J, with 15 bases between. The germline gives CDR1 MNHEY, CDR2 SMNVEV (reference sequence). CDR3 nucleotides: TGTGCCAGCAGTTTATTCGGGGGGCGCGTAAACAATGAGCAGTTCTTC. It yields the protein CASSLFGGRVNNEQFF.

In this sample, this clone turned up once. V usage is TRBV5-1 and J usage is TRBJ2-1; D is uncertain. The germline CDR1 and CDR2 sequences are SGHRS and YFSETQ. The length of the CDR3 is 15 residues. V gave up 3 bases and J gave up 2 bases, with 12 bases separating them. CDR3 nucleotides: TGCGCCAGCAGCTCGGGTAGGAACCCCTACAATGAGCAGTTCTTC. Translation: CASSSGRNPYNEQFF.

The genes are TRBV7-2 and TRBJ2-7; 10 positions agree with TRBD2. In germline, CDR1 is SGHTA, CDR2 FQGNSA. This CDR3 is 16 amino acids long. The trim removed 5 bases at V and 4 bases at J, leaving 11 bases unmatched. The CDR3 bases are TGTGCCAGCAGCAGATTTTGGGCTAGCGGGAGTTACGAGCAGTACTTC. Protein product: CASSRFWASGSYEQYF.